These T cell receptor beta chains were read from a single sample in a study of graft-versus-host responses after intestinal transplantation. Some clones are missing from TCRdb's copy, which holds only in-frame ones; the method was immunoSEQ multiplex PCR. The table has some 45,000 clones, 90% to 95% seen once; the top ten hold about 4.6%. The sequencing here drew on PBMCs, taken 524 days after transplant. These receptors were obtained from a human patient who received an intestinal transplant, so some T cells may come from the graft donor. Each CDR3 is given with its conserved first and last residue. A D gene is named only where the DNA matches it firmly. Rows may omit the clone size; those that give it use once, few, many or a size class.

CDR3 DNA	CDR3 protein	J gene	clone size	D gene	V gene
TGTGCCAGCAGCCCTCGGGGGGCTAGCTACGAGCAGTACTTC	CASSPRGASYEQYF	TRBJ2-7	NA	NA	TRBV5-6
TGTGCCAGCAGCTTGTGGAGGGAGCGGGGCAAAAACATTCAGTACTTC	CASSLWRERGKNIQYF	TRBJ2-4	few	TRBD2	TRBV5-6
TGTGCCAGCTCACCGGCAGGAGGGACTGAAGCTTTCTTT	CASSPAGGTEAFF	TRBJ1-1	NA	NA	TRBV18
TGCGCCAGCAGCCAAGATAGGGGACTAGCGGGTTACAATGAGCAGTTCTTC	CASSQDRGLAGYNEQFF	TRBJ2-1	once	TRBD2	TRBV4-3
TGTGCCAGCAGCGTTGTGGGGACCACTGAAGCTTTCTTT	CASSVVGTTEAFF	TRBJ1-1	NA	NA	TRBV9
TGCGCCAGCAGCCAAAGACAGATCGACCTCTATGGCTACACCTTC	CASSQRQIDLYGYTF	TRBJ1-2	NA	NA	TRBV4-1
TGTGCCAGCAGTTACGGGCAGGGGTGGGAGCAGTACTTC	CASSYGQGWEQYF	TRBJ2-7	NA	NA	TRBV6-5
TGCGCCAGCAGCTTACAGGGGGCGCGGGATCAGCCCCAGCATTTT	CASSLQGARDQPQHF	TRBJ1-5	NA	TRBD1	TRBV5-1
TGTGCCTGGACTCCATCTGGAAACACCATATATTTT	CAWTPSGNTIYF	TRBJ1-3	NA	NA	TRBV30
TGTGCCAGCAGCCCAGCCGGGACTAGGTCCTACAATGAGCAGTTCTTC	CASSPAGTRSYNEQFF	TRBJ2-1	NA	TRBD2	TRBV7-2
TGCGCCAGCAGCTCCTCCACAGGGTCTAGGGGCAATGAGCAGTTCTTC	CASSSSTGSRGNEQFF	TRBJ2-1	NA	NA	TRBV5-1
TGTGCCATCAGTGAGGCCAGACAGGGTGGGATTATCTACAATGAGCAGTTCTTC	CAISEARQGGIIYNEQFF	TRBJ2-1	NA	TRBD1	TRBV10-3
TGTGCCAGCAGTGACGCGCCTTCCGGGACCCAATTCTCCTACGAGCAGTACTTC	CASSDAPSGTQFSYEQYF	TRBJ2-7	NA	NA	TRBV6-1
TGTGCCAGTCGGCAGACGGGACAACCCTATAGCAATCAGCCCCAGCATTTT	CASRQTGQPYSNQPQHF	TRBJ1-5	NA	NA	TRBV19
TGCGCCAGCAGTGAGTCGTTCGATACGCAGTATTTT	CASSESFDTQYF	TRBJ2-3	NA	NA	TRBV10-2
TGTGCCAGCAGCTTGGCGGGCACAGATACGCAGTATTTT	CASSLAGTDTQYF	TRBJ2-3	NA	NA	TRBV5-4
TGTGCCAGCTCACCACTACCCCTGGGACTAGCGGTCACGTACCAAGAGACCCAGTACTTC	CASSPLPLGLAVTYQETQYF	TRBJ2-5	NA	TRBD2	TRBV18
TGTGCCAGCACCCCGTCTGGGGAGGGCTACGAGCAGTACTTC	CASTPSGEGYEQYF	TRBJ2-7	NA	TRBD2	TRBV28
TGCGCCAGCAGCCAAGATCTAGGAGGACAGGGGCGCCATTTTGGCTATGGCTACACCTTC	CASSQDLGGQGRHFGYGYTF	TRBJ1-2	NA	TRBD1	TRBV4-1
TGTGCCAGCAGCCAGATGCGGGACAGGTACAATGAGCAGTTCTTC	CASSQMRDRYNEQFF	TRBJ2-1	NA	TRBD1	TRBV14
TGTGCCAGCAGGGTTCCGGGCACAGATACGCAGTATTTT	CASRVPGTDTQYF	TRBJ2-3	NA	NA	TRBV25-1
TGTGCCAGCAGTTTCTTAGCGGTACGCTCCTACAATGAGCAGTTCTTC	CASSFLAVRSYNEQFF	TRBJ2-1	few	NA	TRBV27
TGTGCCAGCTCACCAGTAATGATTACCGGGACAGGGCGAACCGGGGAGCTGTTTTTT	CASSPVMITGTGRTGELFF	TRBJ2-2	NA	TRBD1	TRBV18
TGTGCCAGCAGCTGGGGGACAGGGAACACTGAAGCTTTCTTT	CASSWGTGNTEAFF	TRBJ1-1	NA	TRBD1	TRBV5-4
TGTGCCATTTCGACTAGCGGGGGTAGCACAGATACGCAGTATTTT	CAISTSGGSTDTQYF	TRBJ2-3	NA	NA	TRBV12-1
TGTGCCAGCAGCCCGCTTCAGCTTTTCTCAAATACGCAGTATTTT	CASSPLQLFSNTQYF	TRBJ2-3	NA	NA	TRBV28
TGTGCCAGCAGCGTCACGGGAATAGACGATGAGCAGTTCTTC	CASSVTGIDDEQFF	TRBJ2-1	NA	NA	TRBV9
TGTGCCAGCAGCCGACAGGGGGAGGGTGGCTACACCTTC	CASSRQGEGGYTF	TRBJ1-2	NA	TRBD1	TRBV5-6
TGCGCCACCTCCGGGAACCTGGGAGAGACCCAGTACTTC	CATSGNLGETQYF	TRBJ2-5	NA	NA	TRBV10-1
TGTGCCAGCAGTCCCAGCCTAGCGGGCACAGATACGCAGTATTTT	CASSPSLAGTDTQYF	TRBJ2-3	NA	TRBD2	TRBV28
TGCGCCAGCAGCCTCCGACAGGGACACATGAACACTGAAGCTTTCTTT	CASSLRQGHMNTEAFF	TRBJ1-1	NA	TRBD1	TRBV4-1
TGTGCCAGCTCACCCGGACCCTCCTACGAGCAGTACTTC	CASSPGPSYEQYF	TRBJ2-7	NA	NA	TRBV18
TGTGCCAGCAGCGTAGAAGGTCAGGTCTTCTACGAGCAGTACTTC	CASSVEGQVFYEQYF	TRBJ2-7	NA	NA	TRBV9
TGTGCCAGCAGCGCCGGACTAGAAATCTCCTACGAGCAGTACTTC	CASSAGLEISYEQYF	TRBJ2-7	NA	TRBD2	TRBV9
TGCGCCAGCAGCCGCAGTGGGGAGGGTGATGGCTACACCTTC	CASSRSGEGDGYTF	TRBJ1-2	NA	NA	TRBV5-1
TGTGCCAGCAGCTTAGGCGGGAGGGTCAATGAGCAGTTCTTC	CASSLGGRVNEQFF	TRBJ2-1	NA	TRBD2	TRBV7-2
TGTGCCAGCAGCTTAGATGATGAGCAAAGCGTAGCCCAGTACTTC	CASSLDDEQSVAQYF	TRBJ2-5	NA	NA	TRBV7-9
TGTGCCAGTAGTATCGGTAACCAAGAGACCCAGTACTTC	CASSIGNQETQYF	TRBJ2-5	NA	NA	TRBV19
TGTGCCAGCTCCCGCGGACAGGGGGCCAGTGATGAGCAGTTCTTC	CASSRGQGASDEQFF	TRBJ2-1	NA	TRBD1	TRBV7-3
TGTGCCAGCAGCTTTGGGGGGGGCGCCGAGACCCAGTACTTC	CASSFGGGAETQYF	TRBJ2-5	NA	NA	TRBV5-6
TGTGCCAGCATCCCGACTCTTTACCTCTCCTACAATGAGCAGTTCTTC	CASIPTLYLSYNEQFF	TRBJ2-1	NA	NA	TRBV11-2
TGTGCCAGCAGCTCCCCCACGGAGACCCAGTACTTC	CASSSPTETQYF	TRBJ2-5	NA	NA	TRBV7-8
TGTGCCAGCGGCCAGGGGGTCGAGCAGTACTTC	CASGQGVEQYF	TRBJ2-7	NA	TRBD1	TRBV6-5
TGCGCCAGCATCCCCCAGGCGGGCAACACTGAAGCTTTCTTT	CASIPQAGNTEAFF	TRBJ1-1	NA	NA	TRBV5-1
TGTGCCAGCAGCCCCGGGAGGGGTGGCAACAATGAGCAGTTCTTC	CASSPGRGGNNEQFF	TRBJ2-1	NA	TRBD2	TRBV28
TGTGCCAGCAGCCCCCGCCGGACTAGCGGGGACTCCTACGAGCAGTACTTC	CASSPRRTSGDSYEQYF	TRBJ2-7	NA	TRBD2	TRBV11-2